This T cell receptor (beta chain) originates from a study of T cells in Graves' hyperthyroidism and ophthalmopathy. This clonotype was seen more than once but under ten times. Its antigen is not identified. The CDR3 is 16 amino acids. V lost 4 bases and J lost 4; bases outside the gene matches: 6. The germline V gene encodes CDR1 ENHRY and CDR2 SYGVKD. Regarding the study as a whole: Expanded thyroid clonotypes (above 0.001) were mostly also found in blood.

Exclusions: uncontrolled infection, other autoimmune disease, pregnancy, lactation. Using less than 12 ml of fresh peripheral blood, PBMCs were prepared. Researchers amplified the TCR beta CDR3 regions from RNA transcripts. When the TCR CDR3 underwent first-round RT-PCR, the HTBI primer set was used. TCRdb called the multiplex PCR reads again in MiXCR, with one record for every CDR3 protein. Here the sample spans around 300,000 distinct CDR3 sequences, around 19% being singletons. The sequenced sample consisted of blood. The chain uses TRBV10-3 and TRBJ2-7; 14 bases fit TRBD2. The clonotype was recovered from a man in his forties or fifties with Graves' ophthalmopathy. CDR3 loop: CAISGTSGRPGYEQYF. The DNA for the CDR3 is TGTGCCATCAGTGGGACTAGCGGGAGGCCAGGATACGAGCAGTACTTC.